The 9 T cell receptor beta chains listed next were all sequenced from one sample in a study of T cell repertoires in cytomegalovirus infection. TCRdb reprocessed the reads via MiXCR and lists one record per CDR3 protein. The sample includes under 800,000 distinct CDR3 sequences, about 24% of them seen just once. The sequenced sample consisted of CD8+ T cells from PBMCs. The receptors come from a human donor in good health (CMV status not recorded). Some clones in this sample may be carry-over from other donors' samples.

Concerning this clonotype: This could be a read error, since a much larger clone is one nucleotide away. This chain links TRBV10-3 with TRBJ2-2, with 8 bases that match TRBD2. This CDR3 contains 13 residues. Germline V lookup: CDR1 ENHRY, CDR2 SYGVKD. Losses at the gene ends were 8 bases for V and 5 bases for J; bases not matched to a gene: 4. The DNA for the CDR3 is TGTGCCATCGGGGTAGCGGGGACCGGGGAGCTGTTTTTT. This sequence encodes CAIGVAGTGELFF.

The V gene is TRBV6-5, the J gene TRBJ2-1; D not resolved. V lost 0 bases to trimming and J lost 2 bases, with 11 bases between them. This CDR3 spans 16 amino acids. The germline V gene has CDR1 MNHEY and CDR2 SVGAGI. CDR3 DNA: TGTGCCAGCAGTTACTCGGAGAGGTATACCTACAATGAGCAGTTCTTC. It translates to CASSYSERYTYNEQFF.

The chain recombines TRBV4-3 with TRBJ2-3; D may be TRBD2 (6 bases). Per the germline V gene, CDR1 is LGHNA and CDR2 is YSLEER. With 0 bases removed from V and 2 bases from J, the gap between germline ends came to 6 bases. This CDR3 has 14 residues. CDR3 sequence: CASSQELATDTQYF. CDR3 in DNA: TGCGCCAGCAGCCAAGAACTAGCCACAGATACGCAGTATTTT.

The CDR3 DNA reads TGTGCCAGCAGCTTAAAGACAGGCGGCACAGATACGCAGTATTTT. Translated, it gives CASSLKTGGTDTQYF. The chain is built from TRBV7-3 and TRBJ2-3, with D perhaps matching TRBD1 (6 bases). CDR3 length: 15 amino acids. The germline CDR1 and CDR2 sequences are SGHTA and FQGTGA. V was pared by 1 base and J by 1 base, with 9 bases between.

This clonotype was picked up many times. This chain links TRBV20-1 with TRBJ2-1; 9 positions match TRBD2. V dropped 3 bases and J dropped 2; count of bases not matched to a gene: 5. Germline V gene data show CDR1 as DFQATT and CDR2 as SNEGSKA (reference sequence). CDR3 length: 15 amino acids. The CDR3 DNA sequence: TGCAGTGCTAGGAGCGGGGGGTTCACCTACAATGAGCAGTTCTTC. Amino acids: CSARSGGFTYNEQFF.

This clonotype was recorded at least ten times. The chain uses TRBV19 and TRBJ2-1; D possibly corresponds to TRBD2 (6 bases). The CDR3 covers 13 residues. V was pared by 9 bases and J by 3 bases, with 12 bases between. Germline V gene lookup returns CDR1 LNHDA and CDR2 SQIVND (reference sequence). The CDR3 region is CASSIGGYNEQFF. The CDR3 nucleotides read TGTGCCAGCAGCATCGGGGGCTACAATGAGCAGTTCTTC. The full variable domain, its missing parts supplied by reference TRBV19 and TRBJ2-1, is DGGITQSPKYLFRKEGQNVTLSCEQNLNHDAMYWYRQDPGQGLRLIYYSQIVNDFQKGDIAEGYSVSREKKESFPLTVTSAQKNPTAFYLCASSIGGYNEQFFGPGTRLTVL.

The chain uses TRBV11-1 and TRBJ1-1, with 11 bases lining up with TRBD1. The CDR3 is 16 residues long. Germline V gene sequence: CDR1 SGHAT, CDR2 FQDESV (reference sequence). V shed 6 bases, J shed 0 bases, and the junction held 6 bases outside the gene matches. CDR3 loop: CASRQGTGGMNTEAFF. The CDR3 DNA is TGTGCCAGCAGACAAGGGACAGGGGGGATGAACACTGAAGCTTTCTTT.

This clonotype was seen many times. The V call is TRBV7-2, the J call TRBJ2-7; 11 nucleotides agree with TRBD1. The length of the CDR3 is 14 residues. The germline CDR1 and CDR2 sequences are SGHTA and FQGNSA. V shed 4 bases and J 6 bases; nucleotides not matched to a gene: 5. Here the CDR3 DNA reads TGTGCCAGCAGCTGGGGGACAGGGGGTGGCGAGCAGTACGTC. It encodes CASSWGTGGGEQYV.

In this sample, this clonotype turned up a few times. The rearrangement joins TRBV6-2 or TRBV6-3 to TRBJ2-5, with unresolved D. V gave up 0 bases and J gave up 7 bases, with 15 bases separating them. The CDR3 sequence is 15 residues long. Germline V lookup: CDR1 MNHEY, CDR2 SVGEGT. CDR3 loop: CASSYSTDHPGTQYF. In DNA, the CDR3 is TGTGCCAGCAGTTACTCCACAGACCACCCGGGGACCCAGTACTTC.